These 20 T cell receptor beta chains were sequenced from one sample in a study of blood T cell repertoires in COVID-19. TCRdb's table, derived via immunoSEQ multiplex PCR, lists solely in-frame clones and lacks some. This table has roughly 67,000 clones, about nine tenths appearing once. Source material: peripheral blood. Every receptor here comes from a middle-aged man with active COVID-19.

The rearrangement uses TRBV11-2 and TRBJ1-2; 9 bases are a match to TRBD1. V lost 1 base and J lost 5; bases outside the gene matches: 2. The CDR3 is 14 amino acids. CDR1 and CDR2 (germline): SGHAT, FQNNGV. The CDR3 loop is CASSLGTGEYGYTF. The CDR3 DNA reads as TGTGCCAGCAGCTTAGGGACAGGGGAATATGGCTACACCTTC.

Turning to this clone: Other nucleotide sequences from this sample produce the same CDR3. This chain connects TRBV3-1 (or the pseudogene TRBV3-2) to TRBJ2-5; weak D call: TRBD1 (5 bases). V gave up 4 bases and J gave up 5 bases, with 5 bases separating them. The CDR3 runs 11 residues. The germline V gene has CDR1 LGHDT and CDR2 YNNKEL (reference sequence). The DNA for the CDR3 is TGTGCCAGCAGCCCAGGGGAGACCCAGTACTTC. Translating it yields CASSPGETQYF.

The chain employs TRBV11-3 and TRBJ1-3; D call uncertain. The CDR3 is made up of 16 amino acids. CDR1 and CDR2 (germline): SGHNT, YENEEA. The V end lost 3 bases, the J end lost 5 bases, and 17 bases lay between the germline ends. The CDR3 sequence: CASSLARGLSRNTIYF. CDR3 in DNA: TGTGCCAGCAGCTTGGCTCGGGGTTTGTCTAGAAACACCATATATTTT.

V usage is TRBV2 and J usage is TRBJ2-7, with 7 bases fitting TRBD1. The CDR3 sequence is 17 residues long. V dropped 11 bases and J dropped 9; count of bases not matched to a gene: 28. CDR1 and CDR2 from the germline V gene are SNHLY and FYNNEI. The CDR3 coding sequence is TGTGCCGTTCTCAGACAGGGATATTTACCTACGATCAGGTGGCAGTACTTC. Translation: CAVLRQGYLPTIRWQYF.

The chain has TRBV28 and TRBJ1-6, with D tentatively TRBD1 (6 bases). The V end was cut by 4 bases, the J end by 5 bases, with 15 bases between. Germline V gene lookup returns CDR1 MDHEN and CDR2 SYDVKM. The CDR3 has 16 residues. CDR3 DNA sequence: TGTGCCAGCAGTTCCCTCCAGACAGGAGATAATTCACCCCTCCACTTT. It translates to CASSSLQTGDNSPLHF.

This clone has only one observation. The J gene is TRBJ2-1, the V gene TRBV27; 7 nucleotides match TRBD2. The germline V gene has CDR1 MNHEY and CDR2 SMNVEV (reference sequence). With 8 bases clipped from V and 6 bases from J, the junction kept 10 bases outside the gene matches. The CDR3 spans 14 residues. The CDR3 is CASGTGTNPNEQFF. CDR3 bases: TGTGCCAGCGGAACCGGGACTAACCCCAATGAGCAGTTCTTC.

This sequence joins TRBV4-2 and TRBJ2-5; 12 bases match TRBD2. Germline lookup yields CDR1 LGHNA and CDR2 YNFKEQ. With V trimmed by 2 bases and J by 5 bases, 6 bases remained unmatched. The CDR3 is 16 residues long. The CDR3 bases are TGTGCCAGCAGCCAATTACTAGCGGGAGGTGGGGAGACCCAGTACTTC. This sequence encodes CASSQLLAGGGETQYF.

The chain employs TRBV2 and TRBJ2-2, with 9 bases lining up with TRBD1. The CDR3 length is 15 residues. The germline V gene has CDR1 SNHLY and CDR2 FYNNEI. V was clipped by 6 bases and J by 2 bases; unmatched bases: 4. CDR3 protein: CASRPQGANTGELFF. The CDR3 bases are TGTGCCAGCAGGCCACAGGGGGCTAACACCGGGGAGCTGTTTTTT.

The chain carries TRBV15 and TRBJ1-6; no reliable D call. V lost 5 bases and J 0 bases, leaving 5 bases between the germline ends. The CDR3 sequence is 14 residues long. Germline V gene sequence: CDR1 LNHNV, CDR2 YYDKDF (reference sequence). This CDR3 reads CATSGSSYNSPLHF. In nucleotides, the CDR3 is TGTGCCACCAGCGGGAGCTCCTATAATTCACCCCTCCACTTT. Using reference TRBV15 and TRBJ1-6 for the parts outside the CDR3, the full variable domain is DAMVIQNPRYQVTQFGKPVTLSCSQTLNHNVMYWYQQKSSQAPKLLFHYYDKDFNNEADTPDNFQSRRPNTSFCFLDIRSPGLGDTAMYLCATSGSSYNSPLHFGNGTRLTVT.

This sequence joins TRBV7-8 and TRBJ2-2; the D gene is possibly TRBD2 (6 bases). CDR3 size: 13 residues. From germline, CDR1 is SGHVS and CDR2 FQNEAQ. The V and J ends lost 9 bases and 5 bases respectively, with 13 bases between them. CDR3 sequence: CASKGGGTGELFF. The DNA for the CDR3 is TGTGCCAGTAAAGGCGGAGGGACCGGGGAGCTGTTTTTT.

The V gene is TRBV30, the J gene TRBJ1-1, with a weak D call TRBD1 (5 bases). The V and J ends lost 3 bases and 1 base respectively, with 12 bases between them. The CDR3 covers 14 residues. CDR1 is GTSNPN and CDR2 is SVGIG in the germline V gene (reference sequence). The DNA of the CDR3 is TGTGCCTGGAGGCAGGTAAGGGGGAACACTGAAGCTTTCTTT. Translation: CAWRQVRGNTEAFF.

This chain uses TRBV7-9 with TRBJ2-3, with TRBD2 as a possible D gene (6 bases). The CDR3 contains 15 residues. The germline V and J ends were trimmed by 5 bases and 0 bases, with 12 bases remaining between them. Germline values: CDR1 SEHNR, CDR2 FQNEAQ (reference sequence). The CDR3 nucleotides read TGTGCCAGCAGCGTGCAGCGGGCTAGCACAGATACGCAGTATTTT. Translation gives CASSVQRASTDTQYF.

The chain combines TRBV2 with TRBJ2-5, with 9 bases that match TRBD2. This CDR3 region has 14 residues. Germline CDR1 reads SNHLY; CDR2 reads FYNNEI. The J segment lost 4 bases and the V segment lost 6 bases, leaving 6 bases of the junction unmatched. The CDR3 spells CASRGGGAGETQYF. Here the CDR3 DNA reads TGTGCCAGCAGGGGCGGGGGGGCTGGAGAGACCCAGTACTTC.

The chain joins TRBV3-1 (or the pseudogene TRBV3-2) to TRBJ2-2; D gene unclear. V was trimmed by 1 base and J by 0 bases, leaving 6 bases between them. The CDR3 consists of 15 residues. Per germline, CDR1 LGHDT and CDR2 YNNKEL (reference sequence). CDR3 DNA sequence: TGTGCCAGCAGCCAAGGGCAGGCGAACACCGGGGAGCTGTTTTTT. It translates to CASSQGQANTGELFF.

The chain employs TRBV7-2 and TRBJ2-5, with TRBD2 matching over 9 bases. The trim removed 5 bases at V and 4 bases at J, leaving 14 bases unmatched. CDR3 length equals 17 residues. Per germline, CDR1 SGHTA and CDR2 FQGNSA. CDR3 loop: CASSPKAPSGTGETQYF. For the CDR3, the DNA is TGTGCCAGCAGCCCCAAAGCCCCTAGCGGGACCGGAGAGACCCAGTACTTC. The whole variable domain, filled in from reference TRBV7-2 and TRBJ2-5, reads GAGVSQSPSNKVTEKGKDVELRCDPISGHTALYWYRQSLGQGLEFLIYFQGNSAPDKSGLPSDRFSAERTGGSVSTLTIQRTQQEDSAVYLCASSPKAPSGTGETQYFGPGTRLLVL.

The chain is built from TRBV7-3 and TRBJ2-7; the D gene is possibly TRBD1 (6 bases). The CDR3 sequence is 14 residues long. V lost 5 bases and J lost 5, with 16 bases in between. Germline assignment: CDR1 SGHTA and CDR2 FQGTGA. The DNA for the CDR3 is TGTGCCAGCAGCCTCACAGGGCATCCTGACGAGCAGTACTTC. It is translated as CASSLTGHPDEQYF.

The chain uses TRBV6-2 or TRBV6-3 and TRBJ2-7, with 11 nucleotides matching TRBD2. The germline gives CDR1 MNHEY, CDR2 SVGEGT. V was clipped by 0 bases and J by 2 bases; unmatched bases: 3. CDR3 size: 16 residues. The DNA of the CDR3 is TGTGCCAGCAGTTACTCCAGACTAGCGGGAACCTACGAGCAGTACTTC. Translating it yields CASSYSRLAGTYEQYF.

The rearrangement uses TRBV28 and TRBJ1-1; a weak D match, TRBD1 (6 bases). The V and J ends lost 6 bases and 3 bases respectively, with 17 bases between them. The CDR3 is 15 residues long. In germline, CDR1 is MDHEN, CDR2 SYDVKM. The CDR3 bases are TGTGCCAGCAGCCCCCGGGGGGGCGCCGACACTGAAGCTTTCTTT. Protein: CASSPRGGADTEAFF.

The CDR3 loop reads CASSQEGFDGYTF. The DNA for the CDR3 is TGTGCCAGCAGCCAAGAGGGCTTCGATGGCTACACCTTC. The chain uses TRBV6-6 and TRBJ1-2; D unresolved. The CDR3 consists of 13 residues. Germline-derived CDR1 and CDR2 are MNHNY and SVGAGI (reference sequence). V was cut by 6 bases and J by 6 bases, with 14 bases left in between.

The CDR3 reads CASSLMRRMGATEAFF. The CDR3 DNA reads TGTGCCAGCAGTTTAATGCGCCGGATGGGGGCCACTGAAGCTTTCTTT. The chain carries TRBV28 and TRBJ1-1, with a possible D match to TRBD1 (6 bases). The CDR3 spans 16 residues. CDR1 and CDR2 from the germline V gene are MDHEN and SYDVKM. Trimming removed 2 bases at V and 4 bases at J, with 17 bases between. The full variable domain, with the rest looked up from reference TRBV28 and TRBJ1-1, is DVKVTQSSRYLVKRTGEKVFLECVQDMDHENMFWYRQDPGLGLRLIYFSYDVKMKEKGDIPEGYSVSREKKERFSLILESASTNQTSMYLCASSLMRRMGATEAFFGQGTRLTVV.